This T cell receptor beta chain was sequenced during a study of OX40 agonist ivuxolimab in advanced cancers. Turning to the study itself: The dose-escalation cohort was approximately 85% male, with a mean age of about 56 years, ranging roughly 20 to 90. Regarding the study as a whole: Patients who responded partially at 0.1-3.0 mg/kg showed clonal expansion ranking among the lowest. On average, CD8+ T cells showed a greater number of expanded clones than CD4+. At 0.1 to 3.0 mg/kg and by week 6, CD4+ and CD8+ T cells in the blood had expanded clonally.

Worth noting for this clone: Its cognate antigen is unknown.

The CDR3 consists of 15 residues. Germline CDR1 and CDR2: SGHDT and YYEEEE. The trim removed 3 bases at V and 1 base at J, leaving 6 bases unmatched. The data were produced by immunoSEQ multiplex PCR, yet TCRdb's version contains in-frame clones alone and is incomplete. The sample carries tens of thousands of clones, 92% recorded once. Sample: CD4+ or CD8+ T cells sorted from blood, taken in a trial of the OX40 agonist ivuxolimab. The source is an adult with an advanced solid tumor such as melanoma, head and neck, liver or kidney cancer. The chain employs TRBV5-6 and TRBJ2-5, with 7 positions matching TRBD2. CDR3 residues: CASSSGTTPQETQYF. The DNA for the CDR3 is TGTGCCAGCAGCTCGGGGACTACTCCCCAAGAGACCCAGTACTTC.